Given below is one T cell receptor (beta chain) in context. Its matching antigen is unknown. The germline gives CDR1 SEHNR, CDR2 FQNEAQ (reference sequence). Deletions cut 1 base from V and 8 bases from J, with 14 bases between. CDR3 size: 15 residues. Using its own MiXCR run on the 5' RACE reads, TCRdb lists one record per CDR3 protein. The table shows 380,000 or so distinct CDR3 sequences, with around an eighth occurring only once. These data originate in a study of T-cell memory formation after mild COVID-19. Study findings and constraints: Clones from the second wave (peaking day 37) had unconfirmed SARS-CoV-2 specificity. The pre-infection memory compartment contained some responding clones, suggesting cross-reactive memory joined.

This sequence joins TRBV7-9 and TRBJ1-4; no clear D gene. The receptor was derived from a man younger than 30 who had mild COVID-19 (a few samples of this study predate the infection). Cell type and time point are not known. Sequenced material: PBMCs or a T cell subset sorted from them (not recorded which). CDR3 protein: CASSLGRELSEKLFF. The CDR3 bases are TGTGCCAGCAGCTTAGGTCGGGAATTGAGCGAAAAACTGTTTTTT. The variable domain in full, completed from reference TRBV7-9 and TRBJ1-4, reads DTGVSQNPRHKITKRGQNVTFRCDPISEHNRLYWYRQTLGQGPEFLTYFQNEAQLEKSRLLSDRFSAERPKGSFSTLEIQRTEQGDSAMYLCASSLGRELSEKLFFGSGTQLSVL.